This T cell receptor (beta chain) comes out of a study of cytomegalovirus exposure and HLA in healthy donors. The CDR3 contains 15 residues. Germline lookup yields CDR1 SGDLS and CDR2 YYNGEE. Trimming stripped 3 bases from V and 1 base from J, with 10 bases between. With respect to this clone: Its antigen is currently unknown.

Data came from immunoSEQ multiplex PCR; TCRdb stores just in-frame clones and leaves some out. Of about 88,000 clones in the sample, about 96% were seen once. Study results and limitations: Reports described diagnosis of cytomegalovirus status by the classifier as highly specific and sensitive.

The receptor comes from a man younger than 30 in good health and CMV-seronegative. The chain links TRBV9 to TRBJ1-4; D is possibly TRBD1 (6 bases). Specimen: PBMCs. The CDR3 loop reads CASSALQGTNEKLFF. CDR3 nucleotide sequence: TGTGCCAGCAGCGCCCTACAGGGAACTAATGAAAAACTGTTTTTT.